This T cell receptor beta chain was retrieved from a study of graft-versus-host responses after intestinal transplantation (dated by TCRdb to the early 2020s). Study-level background: The transplants that recipients received were multivisceral, liver-intestinal, or isolated intestinal. All recipients received anti-thymocyte globulin induction followed by maintenance tacrolimus and steroids for three to four years. After intestinal transplantation, graft-versus-host and host-versus-graft alloreactive T cell clones in the graft, circulation and bone marrow were tracked using bulk TCR-beta CDR3 sequencing. To identify alloreactive clones, pre-transplant mixed lymphocyte reaction products were sequenced and compared with unstimulated pre-transplant donor and recipient T cells. Of the approximately 24 intestinal transplant recipients enrolled in the cohort, one of whom was a retransplant, a few patients without pretransplant specimens were excluded. A peak of at least 4% donor T cells among recipient peripheral blood mononuclear cells was the definition used for donor T cell macrochimerism. Instead of going to the commercial service, samples from a few later patients were sequenced in-house on an Illumina MiSeq and processed with MiXCR. Broad study findings and their caveats: Early after transplant, declines in HvG clones were associated with peak levels of circulating GvH clones. The relatively low number and heterogeneity of intestinal transplant patients limited the conclusions. Patients with donor T cell macrochimerism had high GvH to HvG T cell clonal ratios in their allografts. GvH clones were detected in recipient bone marrow, and some of these GvH clones were observed earlier in ileal mucosa or blood, consistent with an intestinal mucosal origin.

The library was prepared using the immunoSEQ multiplex PCR assay. For most patients, genomic DNA was isolated with the Qiagen DNeasy Blood and Tissue Kit and sent frozen to Adaptive Biotechnologies for TCR sequencing. Adaptive Biotechnologies carried out high-throughput TCR-beta CDR3 sequencing of genomic DNA for most patients. The study's own analysis went as follows. Adaptive's ImmunoSEQ software supplied the TCR sequencing data for around 19 patients, while MiXCR and VDJtools were used to process three other patients. To correct CD4 versus CD8 sorting errors, any sequence found in both subsets at a frequency ratio below 5:1 was removed. CDR3 nucleotide sequences shared between donor and recipient were removed because their origin could not be assigned. To count as alloreactive, a clone needed at least 2-fold expansion over unstimulated cells and a minimum CFSE-low frequency of 0.002% (template counts) or 0.001% (read counts). Clones detected in sequenced pre-transplant spleen, lymph node, or MLR CFSE-low populations of the donor or recipient were defined as mappable. Cumulative frequency of alloreactive clones was calculated as a percentage of all sequences weighted by copy number. TCRdb mirrors the immuneACCESS table, restricted to in-frame sequences. Some clones are absent from its copies; in checked studies, under half trace to an unresolved V gene, and the reason for the others is unknown. V, J and clone size are those of that table, while D and trimming were read from the DNA. The sample table contains some 14,000 clones; only one count was recorded for about a third of them. Together, the top ten hold under 2.5% of the sample.

Per the germline V gene (reference sequence), SEHNR is the CDR1 and FQNEAQ is the CDR2. A distance of 19 bases separates the germline ends of V and J, which lose 5 bases and 2 bases respectively. From the cysteine up to the phenylalanine, the CDR3 has a length of 16 residues. Only the CDR3 DNA is retained, 48 bases long and in frame from the first base. This specimen's time point label, interpreted: cells obtained before transplantation from donor or recipient. In mixed lymphocyte reactions, some 200,000 CFSE-labeled pre-transplant responders were plated with some 200,000 irradiated violet-dye-labeled stimulators and cultured for around six days. After the mixed lymphocyte reaction, proliferating CD3+CD4+CFSE-low and CD3+CD8+CFSE-low responder cells were FACS-sorted on a BD Influx sorter. On this clone itself: No quality values exist for individual bases; no much larger clone is one base distant.

The chain employs TRBV7-9 and TRBJ2-7; the D region is possibly TRBD1 or TRBD2, each matching across 5 bases. This receptor was obtained from a human patient who received an intestinal transplant. The sample here was alloreactive CD8+ T cells from a mixed lymphocyte reaction culture, taken before intestinal transplant. This sample's cell subset or site label indicates: CFSE-low proliferating T cells sorted from roughly 6-day pre-transplant mixed lymphocyte reaction (GvH or HvG direction). The nucleotide sequence is given as TGTGCCAGCAGCCCACGGTGGGGACCGGCCACCTACGAGCAGTACTTC. Its product reads: CASSPRWGPATYEQYF.